This is a list of T cell receptor beta chains from one sample in a study of a mutant IDH1 vaccine in newly diagnosed glioma. Assay used: immunoSEQ multiplex PCR; TCRdb lists only in-frame clones, some missing. The profile shows about 60,000 clones, less than 85% of them singletons. Their cognate antigens are unknown. The specimen was PBMCs, collected from a glioma patient whose treatment included an IDH1 peptide vaccine. The receptors here all came from a man aged 30-40 years with glioma. CDR3s include the opening cysteine and the closing phenylalanine or tryptophan. The D gene is left open where the match is weak. Only part of the rows carry a size: once, few, many, or a class if the clone is expanded.

J gene | CDR3 length | D gene | clone size | V gene | CDR3 DNA | CDR3 protein
TRBJ2-1 | 15 | . | once | TRBV4-1 | TGCGCCAGCAGCCTCCGGGACAAGCGAAATAATGAGCAGTTCTTC | CASSLRDKRNNEQFF
TRBJ1-2 | 15 | . | . | TRBV7-9 | TGTGCCAGCAGCTCCCAGGGCGGGAGCCGAAGTGGCTACACCTTC | CASSSQGGSRSGYTF
TRBJ2-7 | 13 | . | few | TRBV7-6 | TGTGCCAGCAGCTTGGGACCTAATTACGAGCAGTACTTC | CASSLGPNYEQYF
TRBJ2-1 | 16 | TRBD2 | . | TRBV6-4 | TGTGCCAGCAGTGACAGTCGGACTAGCCGCTACAATGAGCAGTTCTTC | CASSDSRTSRYNEQFF
TRBJ1-4 | 15 | . | . | TRBV21-1 | TGTGCCAGCAGCAAAGTTGGGACAGGGCATGAAAAACTGTTTTTT | CASSKVGTGHEKLFF
TRBJ2-1 | 16 | TRBD1 | . | TRBV4-1 | TGCGCCAGCAGCCATAGACCGGGACAGGGGGCAGATGAGCAGTTCTTC | CASSHRPGQGADEQFF
TRBJ2-5 | 15 | . | . | TRBV7-6 | TGTGCCAGCAGCGTCGCTCCGGGGCGAGAAAAGACCCAGTACTTC | CASSVAPGREKTQYF
TRBJ2-5 | 13 | . | . | TRBV29-1 | TGCAGCGCTGGGACTTTTAATCAAGAGACCCAGTACTTC | CSAGTFNQETQYF
TRBJ2-5 | 13 | . | few | TRBV30 | TGTGCCTGGAGTACCCGCCTCGTAGAGACCCAGTACTTC | CAWSTRLVETQYF
TRBJ2-5 | 12 | . | . | TRBV29-1 | TGCAGCGTTGAATATGGGTTAGAGACCCAGTACTTC | CSVEYGLETQYF
TRBJ2-7 | 14 | . | . | TRBV27 | TGTGCCAGCAGTTCTCTCCTAGAGATGAACGAGCAGTACTTC | CASSSLLEMNEQYF
TRBJ1-2 | 12 | . | . | TRBV10-2 | TGCGCCAGCAGTGAGGCTTCCGGGACACCGGCCTTC | CASSEASGTPAF
TRBJ1-2 | 13 | . | . | TRBV5-4 | TGTGCCAGCAGTCGATCTCAGAGTTATGGCTACACCTTC | CASSRSQSYGYTF
TRBJ1-3 | 14 | . | . | TRBV19 | TGTGCCAGTAGTTCGGCGCAGTACGGCAACACCATATATTTT | CASSSAQYGNTIYF
TRBJ2-3 | 15 | . | . | TRBV27 | TGTGCCAGCAGTTCACGGGGGCGGACCACAGATACGCAGTATTTT | CASSSRGRTTDTQYF
TRBJ1-4 | 13 | . | . | TRBV30 | TGTGCCTGGAGGTGGGATGGCAGTGAAAAACTGTTTTTT | CAWRWDGSEKLFF